A single TCR beta chain is shown here with its context. What it binds is not known. This record belongs to a study of CD4 T cells in relation to SARS-CoV-2 and coronaviruses. The CDR3 totals 16 residues. Germline V gene data show CDR1 as MGHDK and CDR2 as SYGVNS. Trimming pared 1 base from V and 1 base from J, leaving 13 bases between. Study findings and constraints: The cross-reactivity analysis covered only spike protein, not other viral proteins.

Profiling relied on immunoSEQ multiplex PCR, and the TCRdb table lists in-frame clones only, not all of them. The sample lists about 35,000 clones, roughly 83% occurring once. The receptor was isolated from an adult with COVID-19. The genes are TRBV25-1 and TRBJ1-1; D unresolved. The material sequenced was naive CD4+ T cells from PBMCs, cultured in vitro. Regarding subset: naive CD4+ T cells isolated by negative enrichment. CDR3 DNA sequence: TGTGCCAGCAGTGAATTCGGGGTCTGGGGGAACACTGAAGCTTTCTTT. As protein: CASSEFGVWGNTEAFF.